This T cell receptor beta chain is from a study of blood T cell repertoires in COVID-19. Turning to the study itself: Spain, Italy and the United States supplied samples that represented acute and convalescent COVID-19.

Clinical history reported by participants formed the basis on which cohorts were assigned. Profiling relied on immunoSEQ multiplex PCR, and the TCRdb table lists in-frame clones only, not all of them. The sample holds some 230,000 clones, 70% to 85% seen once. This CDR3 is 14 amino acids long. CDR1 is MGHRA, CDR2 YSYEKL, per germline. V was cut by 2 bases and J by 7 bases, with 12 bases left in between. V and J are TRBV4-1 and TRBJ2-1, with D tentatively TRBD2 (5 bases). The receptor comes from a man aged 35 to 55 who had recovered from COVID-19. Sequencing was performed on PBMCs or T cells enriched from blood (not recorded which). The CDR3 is CASSQSSDSNEQFF. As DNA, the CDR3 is TGCGCCAGCAGCCAAAGTAGCGACTCGAATGAGCAGTTCTTC.